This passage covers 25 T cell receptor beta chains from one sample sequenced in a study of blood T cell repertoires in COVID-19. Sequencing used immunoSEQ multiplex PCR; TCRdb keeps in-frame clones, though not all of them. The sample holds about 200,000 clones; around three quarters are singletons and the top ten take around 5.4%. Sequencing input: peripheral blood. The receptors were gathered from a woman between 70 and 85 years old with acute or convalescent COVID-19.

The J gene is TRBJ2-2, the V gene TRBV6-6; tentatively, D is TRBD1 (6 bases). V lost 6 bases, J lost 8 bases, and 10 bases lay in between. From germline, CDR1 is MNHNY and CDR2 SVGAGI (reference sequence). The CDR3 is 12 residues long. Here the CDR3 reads CASRSRGGELFF. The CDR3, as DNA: TGTGCCAGCAGAAGTAGGGGGGGGGAGCTGTTTTTT.

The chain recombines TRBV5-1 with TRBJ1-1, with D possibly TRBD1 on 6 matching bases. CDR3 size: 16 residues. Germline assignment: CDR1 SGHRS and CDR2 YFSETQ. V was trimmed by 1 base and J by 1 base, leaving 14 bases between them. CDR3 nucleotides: TGCGCCAGCAGCTTGTGGGCAGGGGCGACGAACACTGAAGCTTTCTTT. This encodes CASSLWAGATNTEAFF.

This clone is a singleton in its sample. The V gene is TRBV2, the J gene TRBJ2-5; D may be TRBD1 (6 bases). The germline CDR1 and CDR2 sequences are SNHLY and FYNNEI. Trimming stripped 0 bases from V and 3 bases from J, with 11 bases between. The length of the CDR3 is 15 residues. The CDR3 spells CASSEAGAGEETQYF. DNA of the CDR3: TGTGCCAGCAGTGAAGCTGGGGCAGGGGAAGAGACCCAGTACTTC.

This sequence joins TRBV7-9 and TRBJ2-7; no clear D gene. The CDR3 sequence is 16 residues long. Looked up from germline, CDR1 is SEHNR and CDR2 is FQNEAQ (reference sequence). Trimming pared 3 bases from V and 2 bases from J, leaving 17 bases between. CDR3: CASSFSGSVETYEQYF. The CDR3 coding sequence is TGTGCCAGCAGCTTTTCGGGTAGTGTCGAAACCTACGAGCAGTACTTC.

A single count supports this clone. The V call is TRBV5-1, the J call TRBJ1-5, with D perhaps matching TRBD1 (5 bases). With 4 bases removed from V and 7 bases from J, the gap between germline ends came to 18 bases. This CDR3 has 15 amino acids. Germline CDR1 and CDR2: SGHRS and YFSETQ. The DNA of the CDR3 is TGCGCCAGCAGCAATGACGACGGGGGTTCGCAGCCCCAGCATTTT. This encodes CASSNDDGGSQPQHF.

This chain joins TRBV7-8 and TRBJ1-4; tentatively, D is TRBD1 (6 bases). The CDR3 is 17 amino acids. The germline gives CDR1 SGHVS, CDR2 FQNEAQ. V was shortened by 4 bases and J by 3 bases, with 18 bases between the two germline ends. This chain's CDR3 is CASSSQGFGEPNEKLFF. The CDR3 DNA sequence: TGTGCCAGCAGCTCCCAGGGGTTCGGGGAGCCTAATGAAAAACTGTTTTTT.

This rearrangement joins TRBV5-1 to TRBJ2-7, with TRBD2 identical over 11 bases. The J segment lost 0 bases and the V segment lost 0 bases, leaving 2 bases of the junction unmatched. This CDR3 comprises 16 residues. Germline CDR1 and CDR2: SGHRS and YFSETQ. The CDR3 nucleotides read TGCGCCAGCAGCTTGGGACTAGCGGGACCCTCCTACGAGCAGTACTTC. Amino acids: CASSLGLAGPSYEQYF.

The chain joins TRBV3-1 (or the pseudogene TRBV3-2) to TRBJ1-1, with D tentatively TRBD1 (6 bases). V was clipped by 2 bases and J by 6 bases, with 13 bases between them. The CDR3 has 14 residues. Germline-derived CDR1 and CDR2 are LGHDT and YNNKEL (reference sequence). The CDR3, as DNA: TGTGCCAGCAGCCAACAGGGGAGGGGCTCTGAAGCTTTCTTT. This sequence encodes CASSQQGRGSEAFF.

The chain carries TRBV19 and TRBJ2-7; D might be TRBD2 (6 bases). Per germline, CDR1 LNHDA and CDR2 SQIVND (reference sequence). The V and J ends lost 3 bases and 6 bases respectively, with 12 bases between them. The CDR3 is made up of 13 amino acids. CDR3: CASSIKEGGEQYF. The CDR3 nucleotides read TGTGCCAGTAGTATCAAGGAGGGTGGCGAGCAGTACTTC.

CDR3 sequence: CASSLTGQDTQYF. CDR3 DNA sequence: TGTGCCAGCAGCTTGACAGGACAAGATACGCAGTATTTT. The chain recombines TRBV5-5 with TRBJ2-3; D perhaps matches TRBD1 (5 bases). Trimming took off 1 base at V and 5 bases at J, with 8 bases between the two ends. The V gene's germline CDR1 is SGHKS and CDR2 YYEKEE (reference sequence). The CDR3 spans 13 residues.

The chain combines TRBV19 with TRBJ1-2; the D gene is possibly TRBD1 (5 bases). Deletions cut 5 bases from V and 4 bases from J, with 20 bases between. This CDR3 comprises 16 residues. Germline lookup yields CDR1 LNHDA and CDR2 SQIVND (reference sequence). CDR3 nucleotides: TGTGCCAGTAGTCGGCCTTATATGGGACTGCCCTATGGCTACACCTTC. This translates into CASSRPYMGLPYGYTF.

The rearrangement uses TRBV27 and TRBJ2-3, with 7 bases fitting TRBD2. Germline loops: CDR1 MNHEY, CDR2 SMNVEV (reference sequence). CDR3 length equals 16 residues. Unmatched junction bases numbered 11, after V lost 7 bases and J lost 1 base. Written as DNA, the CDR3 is TGTGCCAGCACCTCGCGCCGGGGGAGGGGCACAGATACGCAGTATTTT. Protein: CASTSRRGRGTDTQYF.

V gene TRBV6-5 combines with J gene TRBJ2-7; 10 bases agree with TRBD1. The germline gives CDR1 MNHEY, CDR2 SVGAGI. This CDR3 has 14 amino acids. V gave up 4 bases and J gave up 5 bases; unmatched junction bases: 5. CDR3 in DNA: TGTGCCAGCAGTTCGGGACAGGGGATAAACGAGCAGTACTTC. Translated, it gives CASSSGQGINEQYF.

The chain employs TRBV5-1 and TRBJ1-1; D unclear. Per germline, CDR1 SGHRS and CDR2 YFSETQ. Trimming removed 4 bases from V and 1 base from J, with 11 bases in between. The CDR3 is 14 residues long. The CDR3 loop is CASSVADTNTEAFF. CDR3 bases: TGCGCCAGCAGCGTCGCAGATACGAACACTGAAGCTTTCTTT.

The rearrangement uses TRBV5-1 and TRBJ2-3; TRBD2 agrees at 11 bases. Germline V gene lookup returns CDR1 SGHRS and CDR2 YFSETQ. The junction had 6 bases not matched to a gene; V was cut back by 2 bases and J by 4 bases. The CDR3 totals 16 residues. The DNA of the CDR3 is TGCGCCAGCAGCTTTAGCGGGAGGGCCCCCGCAGATACGCAGTATTTT. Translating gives CASSFSGRAPADTQYF.

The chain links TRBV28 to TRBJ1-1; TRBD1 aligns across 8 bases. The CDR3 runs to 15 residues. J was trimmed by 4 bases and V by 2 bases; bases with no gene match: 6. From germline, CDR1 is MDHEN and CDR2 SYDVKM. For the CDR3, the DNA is TGTGCCAGCAGTTTACAGGGGGCGAGAGTCACTGAAGCTTTCTTT. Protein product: CASSLQGARVTEAFF. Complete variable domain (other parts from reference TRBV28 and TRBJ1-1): DVKVTQSSRYLVKRTGEKVFLECVQDMDHENMFWYRQDPGLGLRLIYFSYDVKMKEKGDIPEGYSVSREKKERFSLILESASTNQTSMYLCASSLQGARVTEAFFGQGTRLTVV.

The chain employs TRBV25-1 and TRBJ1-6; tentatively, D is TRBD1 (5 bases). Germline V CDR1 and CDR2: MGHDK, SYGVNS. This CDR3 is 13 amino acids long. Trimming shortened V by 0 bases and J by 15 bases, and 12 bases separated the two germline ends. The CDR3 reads CASSEYPGAHLHF. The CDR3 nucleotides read TGTGCCAGCAGTGAATACCCTGGGGCGCACCTCCACTTT.

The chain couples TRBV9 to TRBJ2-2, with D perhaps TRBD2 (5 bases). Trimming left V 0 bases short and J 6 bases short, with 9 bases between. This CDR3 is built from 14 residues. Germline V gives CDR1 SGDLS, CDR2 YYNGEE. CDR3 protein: CASSVALGAGELFF. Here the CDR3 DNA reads TGTGCCAGCAGCGTAGCCCTCGGGGCCGGGGAGCTGTTTTTT.

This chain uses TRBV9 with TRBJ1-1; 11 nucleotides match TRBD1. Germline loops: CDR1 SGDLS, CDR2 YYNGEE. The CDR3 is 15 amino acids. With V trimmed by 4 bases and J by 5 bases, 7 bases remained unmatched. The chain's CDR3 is CASSSRDRGGTEAFF. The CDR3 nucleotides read TGTGCCAGCAGCTCTAGGGACAGGGGGGGAACTGAAGCTTTCTTT.

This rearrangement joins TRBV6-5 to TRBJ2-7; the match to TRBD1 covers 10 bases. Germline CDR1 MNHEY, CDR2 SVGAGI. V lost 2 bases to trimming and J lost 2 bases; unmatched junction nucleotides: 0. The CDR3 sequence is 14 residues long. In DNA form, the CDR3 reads TGTGCCAGCAGTTACGACAGGGGGCCCTACGAGCAGTACTTC. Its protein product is CASSYDRGPYEQYF.

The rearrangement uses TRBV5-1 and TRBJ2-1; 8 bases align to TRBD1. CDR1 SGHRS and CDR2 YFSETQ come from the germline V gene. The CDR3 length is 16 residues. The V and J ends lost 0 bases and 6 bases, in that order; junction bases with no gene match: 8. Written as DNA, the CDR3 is TGCGCCAGCAGCTTGGGGCCATCGACAGGGGCCAATGAGCAGTTCTTC. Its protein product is CASSLGPSTGANEQFF.

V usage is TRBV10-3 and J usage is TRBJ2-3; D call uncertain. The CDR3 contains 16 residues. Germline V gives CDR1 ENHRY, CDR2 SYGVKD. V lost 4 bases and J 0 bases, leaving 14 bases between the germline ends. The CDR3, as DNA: TGTGCCATCAGTGTGTTTGGCGGAATTAGCACAGATACGCAGTATTTT. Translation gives CAISVFGGISTDTQYF.

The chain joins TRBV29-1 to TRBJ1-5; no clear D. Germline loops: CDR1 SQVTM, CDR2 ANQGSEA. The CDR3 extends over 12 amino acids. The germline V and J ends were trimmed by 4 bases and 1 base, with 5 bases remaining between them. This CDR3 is CSVGQSNQPQHF. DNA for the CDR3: TGCAGCGTTGGGCAGAGCAATCAGCCCCAGCATTTT.

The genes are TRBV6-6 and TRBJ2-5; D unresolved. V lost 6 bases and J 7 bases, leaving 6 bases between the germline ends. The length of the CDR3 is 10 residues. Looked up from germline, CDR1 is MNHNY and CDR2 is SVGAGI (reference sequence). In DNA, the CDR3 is TGTGCCAGCAGATCAGGGACCCAGTACTTC. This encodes CASRSGTQYF.

The DNA of the CDR3 is TGTGCCAGCAGTGATCCAGGTGGCACAGATACGCAGTATTTT. This codes for CASSDPGGTDTQYF. This rearrangement joins TRBV6-4 to TRBJ2-3; unclear D gene. Trimming stripped 3 bases from V and 1 base from J, with 8 bases between. Germline CDR1 is MRHNA and CDR2 is SNTAGT. The CDR3 spans 14 residues.